This T cell receptor beta chain was observed in a study of blood T cell repertoires in COVID-19. V was clipped by 2 bases and J by 1 base, with 11 bases between them. This CDR3 spans 15 amino acids. Germline CDR1 is LNHDA and CDR2 is SQIVND (reference sequence). Sequencing was performed with immunoSEQ multiplex PCR; in TCRdb, only in-frame clones are kept and a portion is missing. The sample has 250,000 to 300,000 clones; over 75% are singletons. The chain carries TRBV19 and TRBJ1-1; D gene unclear. The sequenced material came from peripheral blood. The receptor comes from a man in his fifties or sixties with active or convalescent COVID-19. In DNA form, the CDR3 reads TGTGCCAGTAGTATAAGTCGACATCCGAACACTGAAGCTTTCTTT. This gives the protein CASSISRHPNTEAFF.